This T cell receptor (beta chain) was captured in a study of sequential checkpoint blockade in melanoma. The treatment was: randomized to nivolumab then ipilimumab (arm A) or the reverse (arm B). Live CD3+CD8+ CD19− CD56− cells were sorted from PBMCs. Germline trimming cut 1 base from V and 7 bases from J; bases unmatched to any gene: 4. Germline CDR1 LGHNA, CDR2 YSLEER. The CDR3 sequence is 15 residues long. TCRdb's copy holds only in-frame clones and misses some; the assay was immunoSEQ multiplex PCR. The table shows about 26,000 clones, with roughly 76% occurring only once. The chain recombines TRBV4-3 with TRBJ1-2; 12 bases agree with TRBD1. The sample was CD8+ T cells sorted from blood (inferred from file names), taken from a patient given nivolumab and ipilimumab in sequence. The clonotype comes from a human donor with melanoma. The CDR3 protein is CASSQVGTGGRGYTF. In nucleotides, the CDR3 is TGCGCCAGCAGCCAAGTTGGGACAGGGGGCCGTGGCTACACCTTC.